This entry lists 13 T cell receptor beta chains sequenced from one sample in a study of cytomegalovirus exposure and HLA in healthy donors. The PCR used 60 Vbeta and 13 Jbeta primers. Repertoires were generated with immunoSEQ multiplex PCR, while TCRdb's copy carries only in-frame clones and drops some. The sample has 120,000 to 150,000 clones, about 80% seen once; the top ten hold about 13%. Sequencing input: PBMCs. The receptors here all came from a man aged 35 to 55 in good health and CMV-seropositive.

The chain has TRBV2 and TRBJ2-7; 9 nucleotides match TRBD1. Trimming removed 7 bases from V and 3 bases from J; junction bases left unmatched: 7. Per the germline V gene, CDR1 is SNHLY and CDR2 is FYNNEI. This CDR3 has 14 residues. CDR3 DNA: TGTGCCAGCACCCGGGGGACAGGGAACTACGAGCAGTACTTC. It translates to CASTRGTGNYEQYF.

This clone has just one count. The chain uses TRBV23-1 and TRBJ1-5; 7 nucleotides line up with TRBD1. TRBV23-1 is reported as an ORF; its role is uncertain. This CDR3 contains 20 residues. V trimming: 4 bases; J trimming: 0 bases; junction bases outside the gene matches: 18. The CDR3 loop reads CASSRPTRTGPTYSNQPQHF. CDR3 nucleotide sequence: TGCGCCAGCAGTCGACCGACCCGGACAGGCCCCACTTATAGCAATCAGCCCCAGCATTTT.

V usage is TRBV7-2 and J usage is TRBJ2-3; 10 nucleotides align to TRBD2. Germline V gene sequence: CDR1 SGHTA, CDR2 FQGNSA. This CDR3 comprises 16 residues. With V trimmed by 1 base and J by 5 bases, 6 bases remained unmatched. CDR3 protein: CASSLGASGSGDTQYF. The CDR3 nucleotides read TGTGCCAGCAGCTTAGGGGCTAGCGGGAGTGGAGATACGCAGTATTTT.

CDR3 region: CASSDVAGATDTQYF. In DNA, the CDR3 is TGTGCCAGCTCAGATGTAGCGGGAGCCACAGATACGCAGTATTTT. This chain uses TRBV18 with TRBJ2-3, with TRBD2 matching over 9 bases. Trimming at V came to 5 bases and at J to 2 bases, leaving 5 bases not matched to a gene. Looked up from germline, CDR1 is KGHSH and CDR2 is LQKENI. This CDR3 has 15 residues.

The CDR3 loop reads CASSLRVDTQYF. DNA of the CDR3: TGTGCCAGCAGCTTACGCGTAGATACGCAGTATTTT. The chain carries TRBV7-9 and TRBJ2-3; D remains unclear. Trimming took off 2 bases at V and 5 bases at J, with 5 bases between the two ends. The CDR3 consists of 12 residues. Germline loops: CDR1 SEHNR, CDR2 FQNEAQ (reference sequence).

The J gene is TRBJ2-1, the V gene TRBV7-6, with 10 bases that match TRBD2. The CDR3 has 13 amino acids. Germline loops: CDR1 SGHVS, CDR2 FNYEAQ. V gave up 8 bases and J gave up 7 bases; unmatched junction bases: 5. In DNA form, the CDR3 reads TGTGCCAGCTCGGCTAGCGGGAGAAATGAGCAGTTCTTC. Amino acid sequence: CASSASGRNEQFF.

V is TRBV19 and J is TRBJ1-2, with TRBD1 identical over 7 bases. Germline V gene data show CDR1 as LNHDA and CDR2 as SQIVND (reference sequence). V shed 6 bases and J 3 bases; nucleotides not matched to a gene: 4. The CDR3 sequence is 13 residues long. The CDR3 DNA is TGTGCCAGTAGGCCAGGGGGAGACTATGGCTACACCTTC. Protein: CASRPGGDYGYTF.

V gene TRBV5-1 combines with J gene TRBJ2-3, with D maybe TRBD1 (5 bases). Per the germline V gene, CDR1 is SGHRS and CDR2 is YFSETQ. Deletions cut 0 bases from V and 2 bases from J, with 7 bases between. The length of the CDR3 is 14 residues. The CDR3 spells CASSLAGYTDTQYF. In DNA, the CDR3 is TGCGCCAGCAGCTTGGCAGGGTACACAGATACGCAGTATTTT.

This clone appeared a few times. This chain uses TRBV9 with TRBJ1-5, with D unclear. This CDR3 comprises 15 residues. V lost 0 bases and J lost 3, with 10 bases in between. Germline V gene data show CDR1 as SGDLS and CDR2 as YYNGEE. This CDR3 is CASSVAGSTNQPQHF. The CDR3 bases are TGTGCCAGCAGCGTAGCGGGGTCCACCAATCAGCCCCAGCATTTT.

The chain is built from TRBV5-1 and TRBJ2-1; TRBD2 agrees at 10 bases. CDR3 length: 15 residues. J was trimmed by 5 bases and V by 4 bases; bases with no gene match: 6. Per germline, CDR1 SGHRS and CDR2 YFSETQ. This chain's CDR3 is CASSPEREGDNEQFF. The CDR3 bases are TGCGCCAGCAGCCCGGAGCGGGAGGGTGACAATGAGCAGTTCTTC.

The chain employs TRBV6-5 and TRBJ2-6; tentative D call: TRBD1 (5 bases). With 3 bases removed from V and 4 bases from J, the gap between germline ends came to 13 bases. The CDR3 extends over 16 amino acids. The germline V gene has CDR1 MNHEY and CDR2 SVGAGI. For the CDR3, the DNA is TGTGCCAGCAGTTATATCAGGGCAACAGGGGCCAACGTCCTGACTTTC. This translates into CASSYIRATGANVLTF.

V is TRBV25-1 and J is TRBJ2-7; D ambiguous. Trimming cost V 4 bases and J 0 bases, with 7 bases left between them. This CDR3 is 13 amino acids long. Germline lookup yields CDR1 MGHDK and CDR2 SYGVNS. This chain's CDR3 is CASSAGSSYEQYF. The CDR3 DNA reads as TGTGCCAGCAGTGCAGGCAGCTCCTACGAGCAGTACTTC.

The CDR3 sequence: CASSQDTSGRETTGELFF. The CDR3 DNA sequence: TGCGCCAGCAGCCAAGACACCAGCGGGAGGGAGACCACCGGGGAGCTGTTTTTT. V and J are TRBV4-3 and TRBJ2-2; 10 bases agree with TRBD2. V was pared by 0 bases and J by 4 bases, with 8 bases of the junction left unmatched. There are 18 residues in the CDR3. From germline, CDR1 is LGHNA and CDR2 YSLEER.